One and the same sample provided the 28 T cell receptor beta chains below, sequenced in a study of blood T cell repertoires in COVID-19. Clones were sequenced by immunoSEQ multiplex PCR, and TCRdb holds only the in-frame ones, with some missing. The sample contains about 350,000 clones, roughly 87% of which appear only once. Sequenced: PBMCs or T cells enriched from blood (not recorded which). These receptor sequences come from a woman aged 25 to 39 who had recovered from COVID-19.

The V gene is TRBV5-4, the J gene TRBJ1-1; 8 bases map to TRBD1. The ends lost 4 bases at V and 3 bases at J; junction bases unmatched: 8. This CDR3 is 15 amino acids long. Looked up from germline, CDR1 is SGHNT and CDR2 is YYREEE (reference sequence). This chain's CDR3 is CASSVSGGGDTEAFF. The DNA of the CDR3 is TGTGCCAGCAGCGTCTCAGGGGGCGGTGACACTGAAGCTTTCTTT. The full variable domain, its missing parts supplied by reference TRBV5-4 and TRBJ1-1, is ETGVTQSPTHLIKTRGQQVTLRCSSQSGHNTVSWYQQALGQGPQFIFQYYREEENGRGNFPPRFSGLQFPNYSSELNVNALELDDSALYLCASSVSGGGDTEAFFGQGTRLTVV.

The V gene is TRBV5-4, the J gene TRBJ2-5; 7 bases fit TRBD1. Looked up from germline, CDR1 is SGHNT and CDR2 is YYREEE (reference sequence). Losses at the gene ends were 3 bases for V and 2 bases for J; bases not matched to a gene: 1. CDR3 length equals 13 residues. CDR3 in DNA: TGTGCCAGCAGCTCGGGACAGCAAGAGACCCAGTACTTC. Translated, it gives CASSSGQQETQYF. The whole variable domain, remainder taken from reference TRBV5-4 and TRBJ2-5, is ETGVTQSPTHLIKTRGQQVTLRCSSQSGHNTVSWYQQALGQGPQFIFQYYREEENGRGNFPPRFSGLQFPNYSSELNVNALELDDSALYLCASSSGQQETQYFGPGTRLLVL.

This clone was observed a single time. The chain recombines TRBV19 with TRBJ2-6, with TRBD1 matching 8 bases. CDR1 and CDR2 (germline): LNHDA, SQIVND (reference sequence). The CDR3 extends over 16 amino acids. V shed 6 bases, J shed 2 bases, and the junction held 6 bases outside the gene matches. The CDR3 bases are TGTGCCAGTAGCGACAGGGGACGGGCTGGGGCCAACGTCCTGACTTTC. This codes for CASSDRGRAGANVLTF.

This clone was detected only once. The chain carries TRBV6-5 and TRBJ1-5, with 10 bases lining up with TRBD1. This CDR3 has 15 amino acids. Germline V gene lookup returns CDR1 MNHEY and CDR2 SVGAGI. The V and J ends lost 6 bases and 2 bases, in that order; junction bases with no gene match: 4. CDR3 loop: CASRGDRGGNQPQHF. The CDR3 bases are TGTGCCAGCAGGGGGGACAGGGGAGGCAATCAGCCCCAGCATTTT.

Here the CDR3 DNA reads TGCGCCAGCAGTGCGGGACAGGCAACTAATGAAAAACTGTTTTTT. It encodes CASSAGQATNEKLFF. This chain joins TRBV10-2 and TRBJ1-4, with 8 bases matching TRBD1. V gave up 4 bases and J gave up 0 bases; unmatched junction bases: 1. The CDR3 runs to 15 residues. Germline CDR1 is WSHSY and CDR2 is SAAADI.

This chain connects TRBV5-3 to TRBJ2-7, with D maybe TRBD2 (5 bases). TRBV5-3 is given ORF status, its function remaining uncertain. V lost 4 bases and J lost 2, with 7 bases in between. The length of the CDR3 is 12 residues. CDR3 sequence: CARSGGPYEQYF. CDR3 coding DNA: TGTGCCAGAAGCGGCGGGCCCTACGAGCAGTACTTC.

The chain couples TRBV3-1 (or the pseudogene TRBV3-2) to TRBJ2-7, with D possibly being TRBD1 (5 bases). In germline, CDR1 is LGHDT, CDR2 YNNKEL (reference sequence). Trimming removed 2 bases at V and 9 bases at J, with 23 bases between. The CDR3 is 16 amino acids. The CDR3 protein is CASSQQQGRTLRGQYF. CDR3 in DNA: TGTGCCAGCAGCCAACAGCAGGGCAGAACGCTACGAGGGCAGTACTTC.

The chain uses TRBV12-3 or TRBV12-4 and TRBJ1-1; D is uncertain. The CDR3 covers 13 residues. Trimming removed 6 bases from V and 1 base from J, with 9 bases in between. CDR3 sequence: CASRAGPNTEAFF. CDR3 nucleotides: TGTGCCAGCAGGGCTGGCCCGAACACTGAAGCTTTCTTT.

V and J are TRBV5-6 and TRBJ1-6, with D perhaps matching TRBD1 (5 bases). The CDR3 spans 14 residues. Germline-derived CDR1 and CDR2 are SGHDT and YYEEEE. Trimming pared 4 bases from V and 5 bases from J, leaving 10 bases between. The CDR3 nucleotides read TGTGCCAGCAGCACAAAACAGGATAATTCACCCCTCCACTTT. Encoded protein: CASSTKQDNSPLHF.

V usage is TRBV5-5 and J usage is TRBJ2-2, with 7 bases lining up with TRBD1. CDR1 and CDR2 (germline): SGHKS, YYEKEE (reference sequence). V shed 4 bases, J shed 3 bases, and the junction held 9 bases outside the gene matches. The CDR3 sequence is 16 residues long. This chain's CDR3 is CASSDTGDFDTGELFF. In nucleotides, the CDR3 is TGTGCCAGCAGCGATACAGGGGATTTCGACACCGGGGAGCTGTTTTTT.

The V call is TRBV18, the J call TRBJ1-5, with 12 bases fitting TRBD1. The germline gives CDR1 KGHSH, CDR2 LQKENI. This CDR3 has 16 residues. With V trimmed by 3 bases and J by 6 bases, 6 bases remained unmatched. CDR3 in DNA: TGTGCCAGCTCACCGTACTGGGACAGGGGGCCTCAGCCCCAGCATTTT. Translation: CASSPYWDRGPQPQHF.

This chain links TRBV6-1 with TRBJ2-3; 7 nucleotides agree with TRBD1. The CDR3 has 16 amino acids. Germline CDR1 is MNHNS and CDR2 is SASEGT. V dropped 2 bases and J dropped 4; count of bases not matched to a gene: 9. The chain's CDR3 is CASSERGGRSADTQYF. CDR3 bases: TGTGCCAGCAGTGAACGAGGGGGCAGGAGTGCAGATACGCAGTATTTT.

The chain employs TRBV28 and TRBJ2-7, with TRBD1 identical over 12 bases. This CDR3 has 14 amino acids. Germline V gives CDR1 MDHEN, CDR2 SYDVKM. With V trimmed by 2 bases and J by 6 bases, 2 bases remained unmatched. CDR3 protein: CASSLGDRGREQYF. The CDR3 coding sequence is TGTGCCAGCAGTTTAGGGGACAGGGGGCGCGAGCAGTACTTC.

The chain couples TRBV2 to TRBJ1-2; possibly TRBD1 for D (6 bases). The V gene's germline CDR1 is SNHLY and CDR2 FYNNEI. The CDR3 totals 17 residues. V was shortened by 3 bases and J by 0 bases, with 17 bases between the two germline ends. CDR3 nucleotides: TGTGCCAGCAGTGAGTCGGACAGAACAGTAGCTAACTATGGCTACACCTTC. It is translated as CASSESDRTVANYGYTF.

V gene TRBV10-3 combines with J gene TRBJ2-1; 9 nucleotides match TRBD1. The germline V gene encodes CDR1 ENHRY and CDR2 SYGVKD. The CDR3 runs to 15 residues. The V gene end was trimmed by 2 bases and the J gene end by 8 bases; junction bases not matched to a gene: 7. CDR3 nucleotides: TGTGCCATCAGTGAGGAACAGGGGGCGTCGGATGAGCAGTTCTTC. This encodes CAISEEQGASDEQFF.

The rearrangement uses TRBV19 and TRBJ2-2, with a possible D match to TRBD2 (6 bases). Deletions cut 3 bases from V and 4 bases from J, with 12 bases between. This CDR3 spans 15 amino acids. CDR1 is LNHDA and CDR2 is SQIVND in the germline V gene (reference sequence). The CDR3, as DNA: TGTGCCAGTAGTATTGGGGGGATTAGCACCGGGGAGCTGTTTTTT. Translating gives CASSIGGISTGELFF.

The chain combines TRBV19 with TRBJ2-3; 7 bases are a match to TRBD1. J was trimmed by 2 bases and V by 1 base; bases with no gene match: 3. CDR1 and CDR2 (germline): LNHDA, SQIVND (reference sequence). The CDR3 extends over 15 amino acids. The chain's CDR3 is CASSIGQGPTDTQYF. CDR3 coding DNA: TGTGCCAGTAGTATAGGACAGGGCCCCACAGATACGCAGTATTTT.

The V gene is TRBV6-5, the J gene TRBJ2-7, with D perhaps TRBD1 (6 bases). The germline V and J ends were trimmed by 8 bases and 6 bases, with 11 bases remaining between them. The CDR3 consists of 11 residues. The germline V gene has CDR1 MNHEY and CDR2 SVGAGI. The CDR3: CASRQTGEQYF. DNA of the CDR3: TGTGCCAGCCGCCAGACAGGCGAGCAGTACTTC.

The V call is TRBV29-1, the J call TRBJ2-3; 7 bases are a match to TRBD2. The CDR3 length is 13 residues. The germline gives CDR1 SQVTM, CDR2 ANQGSEA. Trimming took 1 base from V and 6 from J; bases not matched to a gene: 4. The CDR3 is CSVEVGGDDTQYF. DNA for the CDR3: TGCAGCGTTGAAGTGGGAGGGGACGATACGCAGTATTTT.

The gene calls are TRBV5-1 and TRBJ2-3; D perhaps matches TRBD1 (6 bases). The V and J ends lost 0 bases and 3 bases respectively, with 8 bases between them. CDR1 is SGHRS and CDR2 is YFSETQ in the germline V gene. This CDR3 has 14 amino acids. CDR3 nucleotide sequence: TGCGCCAGCAGCTTGGCTCAGGGGACAGATACGCAGTATTTT. Its protein is CASSLAQGTDTQYF. Full variable domain (missing parts from reference TRBV5-1 and TRBJ2-3): KAGVTQTPRYLIKTRGQQVTLSCSPISGHRSVSWYQQTPGQGLQFLFEYFSETQRNKGNFPGRFSGRQFSNSRSEMNVSTLELGDSALYLCASSLAQGTDTQYFGPGTRLTVL.

V gene TRBV28 combines with J gene TRBJ2-2; no reliable D call. The V and J ends lost 3 bases and 3 bases respectively, with 11 bases between them. There are 15 residues in the CDR3. Germline CDR1 is MDHEN and CDR2 is SYDVKM. CDR3 nucleotides: TGTGCCAGCAGTTTCGAGCTGGCGGACACCGGGGAGCTGTTTTTT. Its translation: CASSFELADTGELFF.

The chain uses TRBV7-9 and TRBJ1-5; 10 bases align to TRBD1. Germline V CDR1 and CDR2: SEHNR, FQNEAQ (reference sequence). V was pared by 6 bases and J by 6 bases, with 8 bases of the junction left unmatched. There are 15 residues in the CDR3. The CDR3 here is CASSLTGGRGQPQHF. For the CDR3, the DNA is TGTGCCAGCAGTCTGACAGGGGGCCGGGGTCAGCCCCAGCATTTT.

This clone was observed a single time. The chain carries TRBV9 and TRBJ1-2, with 8 positions matching TRBD1. The germline V gene has CDR1 SGDLS and CDR2 YYNGEE. The CDR3 has 15 amino acids. The junction had 5 bases not matched to a gene; V was cut back by 2 bases and J by 2 bases. For the CDR3, the DNA is TGTGCCAGCAGCGTCGGACAGGGTTCGAACTATGGCTACACCTTC. Protein sequence: CASSVGQGSNYGYTF.

CDR3 DNA sequence: TGTGCCAGCAGTGTTGGGACAGCCCTAGGGTCCTATAATTCACCCCTCCACTTT. It codes for CASSVGTALGSYNSPLHF. This sequence joins TRBV25-1 and TRBJ1-6, with 7 bases fitting TRBD1. Germline trimming cut 4 bases from V and 1 base from J; bases unmatched to any gene: 10. In germline, CDR1 is MGHDK, CDR2 SYGVNS. This CDR3 is 18 amino acids long.

As to this clone: This CDR3 is also generated by other DNA sequences in the sample. The chain has TRBV5-1 and TRBJ2-5; D call uncertain. This CDR3 contains 12 residues. V was cut by 0 bases and J by 4 bases, with 4 bases left in between. The germline V gene has CDR1 SGHRS and CDR2 YFSETQ. The CDR3, as DNA: TGCGCCAGCAGCTTGGCGGGAGAGACCCAGTACTTC. Translation gives CASSLAGETQYF.

The J gene is TRBJ1-3, the V gene TRBV20-1; 9 bases match TRBD1. The V gene end was trimmed by 6 bases and the J gene end by 9 bases; junction bases not matched to a gene: 3. Germline V gives CDR1 DFQATT, CDR2 SNEGSKA (reference sequence). The CDR3 sequence is 11 residues long. DNA for the CDR3: TGCAGTGCGTCACAGGGGGCCACCATATATTTT. Translation: CSASQGATIYF.

V gene TRBV28 combines with J gene TRBJ1-5, with 8 bases fitting TRBD1. Germline assignment: CDR1 MDHEN and CDR2 SYDVKM. The CDR3 consists of 18 residues. The junction had 10 bases not matched to a gene; V was cut back by 3 bases and J by 0 bases. The CDR3 sequence: CASSFGTGGDYSNQPQHF. The DNA of the CDR3 is TGTGCCAGCAGTTTTGGAACAGGGGGTGATTATAGCAATCAGCCCCAGCATTTT.

This clone appeared a few times. V and J are TRBV28 and TRBJ2-7; the match to TRBD1 covers 8 bases. The CDR3 consists of 15 residues. Germline V gene lookup returns CDR1 MDHEN and CDR2 SYDVKM. V shed 6 bases, J shed 7 bases, and the junction held 14 bases outside the gene matches. CDR3 amino acids: CASSVLTGVKWEQYF. In DNA, the CDR3 is TGTGCCAGCAGCGTCCTGACAGGGGTGAAGTGGGAGCAGTACTTC.